This TCR beta chain stems from a study of identical twins. Study-wide findings and caveats: Memory repertoires lacked the insertion deficit that abundant cord blood beta clonotypes showed.

A single record per CDR3 protein comes from TCRdb applying MiXCR to the 5' RACE reads. The sample contains approximately 230,000 distinct CDR3 sequences, 6.5% of which appear only once. With 8 bases removed from V and 4 bases from J, the gap between germline ends came to 23 bases. The CDR3 has 16 amino acids. Germline-derived CDR1 and CDR2 are SGHTA and FQGNSA. Notes on this clonotype: The antigen is undetermined.

The data also belong to a second study, concerning T cells expressing NK-cell markers.

This TCR was recovered from a woman between 18 and 29 years old in good health. The chain employs TRBV7-2 and TRBJ1-2; no firm D call. Source material: CD8+ T cells sorted from blood. The CDR3 nucleotides read TGTGCCAGCCTGACTTGTAGGGTGGAGCTTTTCTATGGCTACACCTTC. It encodes CASLTCRVELFYGYTF.